Presented here are 30 T cell receptor beta chains from one specimen sequenced in a study of blood T cells in healthy people across ages. Using a J-beta primer mix together with a sample-barcoded 5' primer, a second PCR was run for roughly 7 to 12 cycles. A single record per CDR3 protein comes from TCRdb applying MiXCR to the 5' RACE reads. This table has around 1.5 million distinct CDR3 sequences, about 43% appearing once. Sequences were obtained from blood. Receptors were obtained from a young woman in good health.

The rearrangement links TRBV6-5 to TRBJ2-7, with 10 bases fitting TRBD2. Per the germline V gene, CDR1 is MNHEY and CDR2 is SVGAGI. The CDR3 sequence is 16 residues long. The ends lost 0 bases at V and 1 base at J; junction bases unmatched: 3. CDR3 in amino acids: CASSYSLAGASYEQYF. CDR3 nucleotides: TGTGCCAGCAGTTACTCTCTAGCGGGAGCATCCTACGAGCAGTACTTC.

This clonotype occurred many times. The chain joins TRBV7-3 to TRBJ2-1; D gene unclear. V dropped 3 bases and J dropped 7 bases, with 13 bases sitting between them. This CDR3 has 14 residues. Germline lookup yields CDR1 SGHTA and CDR2 FQGTGA. CDR3 nucleotide sequence: TGTGCCAGCAGCTTTCCTGCCTCTGGGAATGAGCAGTTCTTC. Its protein is CASSFPASGNEQFF. The full variable domain, with the rest looked up from reference TRBV7-3 and TRBJ2-1, is GAGVSQTPSNKVTEKGKYVELRCDPISGHTALYWYRQSLGQGPEFLIYFQGTGAADDSGLPNDRFFAVRPEGSVSTLKIQRTERGDSAVYLCASSFPASGNEQFFGPGTRLTVL.

The DNA of the CDR3 is TGCGCCAGCAGCCCCCTACAGGGAGACTATGGCTACACCTTC. Its translation is CASSPLQGDYGYTF. The chain uses TRBV5-1 and TRBJ1-2; possibly TRBD1 for D (6 bases). V lost 4 bases to trimming and J lost 3 bases, with 13 bases between them. The CDR3 is 14 residues long. CDR1 and CDR2 from the germline V gene are SGHRS and YFSETQ.

The table lists this clonotype with a few counts. The V call is TRBV5-1, the J call TRBJ2-3; D is unclear. CDR1 and CDR2 (germline): SGHRS, YFSETQ. Trimming shortened V by 4 bases and J by 0 bases, and 9 bases separated the two germline ends. The CDR3 consists of 14 residues. CDR3 region: CASSQLLSTDTQYF. Here the CDR3 DNA reads TGCGCCAGCAGCCAACTCTTGAGCACAGATACGCAGTATTTT.

This chain connects TRBV5-6 to TRBJ1-1; 8 positions agree with TRBD1. V was pared by 0 bases and J by 4 bases, with 2 bases of the junction left unmatched. CDR3 length: 14 amino acids. From germline, CDR1 is SGHDT and CDR2 YYEEEE. The CDR3 coding sequence is TGTGCCAGCAGCTTGGTAGGGACAGGCACTGAAGCTTTCTTT. Its translation: CASSLVGTGTEAFF. Based on the CDR3 plus reference TRBV5-6 and TRBJ1-1, the full variable domain is DAGVTQSPTHLIKTRGQQVTLRCSPKSGHDTVSWYQQALGQGPQFIFQYYEEEERQRGNFPDRFSGHQFPNYSSELNVNALLLGDSALYLCASSLVGTGTEAFFGQGTRLTVV.

In its sample, this clonotype was seen many times. The V call is TRBV3-1, the J call TRBJ2-7; TRBD2 is a possible D gene (5 bases). Trimming removed 1 base from V and 1 base from J, with 8 bases in between. CDR1 is LGHDT and CDR2 is YNNKEL in the germline V gene (reference sequence). The CDR3 contains 14 residues. DNA of the CDR3: TGTGCCAGCAGCCAAGCTCCGGGATCCTACGAGCAGTACTTC. Its protein is CASSQAPGSYEQYF.

This chain joins TRBV7-9 and TRBJ1-1, with 7 bases lining up with TRBD1. The ends lost 5 bases at V and 1 base at J; junction bases unmatched: 4. This CDR3 is built from 14 residues. Germline CDR1 SEHNR, CDR2 FQNEAQ (reference sequence). CDR3 nucleotides: TGTGCCAGCAGCACGGGGACAGAGAACACTGAAGCTTTCTTT. It yields the protein CASSTGTENTEAFF.

The rearrangement links TRBV11-2 to TRBJ1-1, with TRBD1 as a possible D gene (5 bases). The CDR3 consists of 15 residues. Germline loops: CDR1 SGHAT, CDR2 FQNNGV. Between the trimmed V and J ends, which lost 4 bases and 5 bases, there was a span of 17 bases. Here the CDR3 DNA reads TGTGCCAGCAGCTCCCTTACAGGAGAGTGGACTGAAGCTTTCTTT. Translating gives CASSSLTGEWTEAFF. Full variable domain (remainder filled in from reference TRBV11-2 and TRBJ1-1): EAGVAQSPRYKIIEKRQSVAFWCNPISGHATLYWYQQILGQGPKLLIQFQNNGVVDDSQLPKDRFSAERLKGVDSTLKIQPAKLEDSAVYLCASSSLTGEWTEAFFGQGTRLTVV.

V and J are TRBV7-2 and TRBJ2-7; 11 positions match TRBD2. V lost 4 bases and J lost 7; bases outside the gene matches: 21. There are 19 residues in the CDR3. Germline CDR1 SGHTA, CDR2 FQGNSA. The CDR3 region is CASSSGLAALLNSYNEQYF. CDR3 coding DNA: TGTGCCAGCAGCTCGGGACTAGCGGCGCTCTTGAACTCCTACAATGAGCAGTACTTC. The variable domain in full, completed from reference TRBV7-2 and TRBJ2-7, reads GAGVSQSPSNKVTEKGKDVELRCDPISGHTALYWYRQSLGQGLEFLIYFQGNSAPDKSGLPSDRFSAERTGGSVSTLTIQRTQQEDSAVYLCASSSGLAALLNSYNEQYFGPGTRLTVT.

The chain joins TRBV20-1 to TRBJ1-6; D unclear. This CDR3 region has 16 residues. V dropped 3 bases and J dropped 8 bases, with 20 bases sitting between them. CDR1 and CDR2 (germline): DFQATT, SNEGSKA (reference sequence). The CDR3 region has the DNA TGCAGTGCTAGCGATTGGGGAGGGTCCCCTCATTCACCCCTCCACTTT. Protein product: CSASDWGGSPHSPLHF.

V usage is TRBV10-3 and J usage is TRBJ1-4; D ambiguous. The CDR3 is 15 amino acids. Trimming removed 0 bases at V and 8 bases at J, with 13 bases between. Germline values: CDR1 ENHRY, CDR2 SYGVKD. For the CDR3, the DNA is TGTGCCATCAGTGAGTCGATACAAAAAGGCGAAAAACTGTTTTTT. It specifies CAISESIQKGEKLFF.

This clonotype appeared a few times. Germline and junction disagree at one end, which may indicate a read error. This chain connects TRBV29-1 to TRBJ2-1, with 7 bases aligning to TRBD2. This CDR3 is built from 17 residues. Germline V CDR1 and CDR2: SQVTM, ANQGSEA. CDR3 DNA: TGCAGCGCCTCAGATAGCGGGCCACCTTCTTCCTACGATGAGCAGTTCTTC. It translates to CSASDSGPPSSYDEQFF.

In this sample, this clonotype turned up a few times. The chain joins TRBV5-1 to TRBJ2-1; D call uncertain. Trimming shortened V by 3 bases and J by 0 bases, and 13 bases separated the two germline ends. Germline V gene data show CDR1 as SGHRS and CDR2 as YFSETQ. The CDR3 extends over 16 amino acids. The CDR3 DNA follows: TGCGCCAGCAGCTCCCAGACACCAAGCTCCTACAATGAGCAGTTCTTC. Amino acid sequence: CASSSQTPSSYNEQFF.

V usage is TRBV24-1 and J usage is TRBJ2-7, with TRBD2 identical over 13 bases. Trimming removed 3 bases from V and 2 bases from J; junction bases left unmatched: 15. Germline V gene lookup returns CDR1 KGHDR and CDR2 SFDVKD. The CDR3 has 20 residues. CDR3 amino acids: CATSDPGLAGDQSSTYEQYF. CDR3 coding DNA: TGTGCCACCAGTGATCCCGGACTAGCGGGAGACCAATCATCTACCTACGAGCAGTACTTC.

The rearrangement links TRBV29-1 to TRBJ2-6; no definite D call. V gave up 5 bases and J gave up 0 bases, with 5 bases separating them. The CDR3 extends over 13 amino acids. Germline assignment: CDR1 SQVTM and CDR2 ANQGSEA. CDR3 DNA sequence: TGCAGCGTTATGGTCTCTGGGGCCAACGTCCTGACTTTC. It codes for CSVMVSGANVLTF.

This clonotype was picked up many times. The chain carries TRBV29-1 and TRBJ2-5; D unclear. The V end was cut by 4 bases, the J end by 6 bases, with 18 bases between. Per the germline V gene, CDR1 is SQVTM and CDR2 is ANQGSEA. This CDR3 comprises 14 residues. The DNA of the CDR3 is TGCAGCGTTGGGTCGAATAGCCTGGTACAGACCCAGTACTTC. It encodes CSVGSNSLVQTQYF.

This clonotype was observed a few times. CDR3 loop: CATRTIITDTQYF. In DNA form, the CDR3 reads TGTGCCACCCGGACAATTATCACAGATACGCAGTATTTT. The chain recombines TRBV6-5 with TRBJ2-3; D may be TRBD1 (5 bases). The CDR3 contains 13 residues. Germline values: CDR1 MNHEY, CDR2 SVGAGI. The V gene lost 10 bases and the J gene lost 2 bases, with 13 bases spanning the gap.

A remark on this clonotype: This may come from a read error, since a much larger clone is one base off. The rearrangement links TRBV7-9 to TRBJ2-7, with TRBD1 identical over 9 bases. The CDR3 runs 14 residues. Germline CDR1 SEHNR, CDR2 FQNEAQ (reference sequence). Trimming removed 3 bases from V and 5 bases from J; junction bases left unmatched: 5. The CDR3 DNA reads TGTGCCAGCAGCTTGGACAGGGGCTTCGACGAGCAGTACTTC. Amino acid sequence: CASSLDRGFDEQYF.

Only a few counts were recorded for this clonotype. This chain uses TRBV25-1 with TRBJ1-2; D uncertain. Germline V gene sequence: CDR1 MGHDK, CDR2 SYGVNS. The V end lost 8 bases, the J end lost 8 bases, and 21 bases lay between the germline ends. The CDR3 spans 14 residues. This CDR3 is CASSLGGEAGGYTF. As DNA, the CDR3 is TGTGCCAGCTCCCTGGGAGGAGAGGCTGGGGGCTACACCTTC.

The chain recombines TRBV14 with TRBJ2-3, with 7 bases lining up with TRBD2. CDR1 is SGHDN, CDR2 FVKESK, per germline. V shed 3 bases, J shed 1 base, and the junction held 4 bases outside the gene matches. This CDR3 has 15 amino acids. The CDR3 is CASSQGGDGTDTQYF. CDR3 nucleotides: TGTGCCAGCAGCCAGGGGGGGGACGGCACAGATACGCAGTATTTT. Complete variable domain (other parts from reference TRBV14 and TRBJ2-3): EAGVTQFPSHSVIEKGQTVTLRCDPISGHDNLYWYRRVMGKEIKFLLHFVKESKQDESGMPNNRFLAERTGGTYSTLKVQPAELEDSGVYFCASSQGGDGTDTQYFGPGTRLTVL.

On this clonotype itself: The junction does not match germline at one end; this may be a read error. V is TRBV2 and J is TRBJ2-3; 10 bases match TRBD1. The CDR3 runs 15 residues. Looked up from germline, CDR1 is SNHLY and CDR2 is FYNNEI. CDR3 DNA sequence: TGTACCAGCAGTGTATTGGGACAGGGGACAGATACGCAGTATTTT. It translates to CTSSVLGQGTDTQYF.

This clonotype was seen only a few times. The chain joins TRBV20-1 to TRBJ2-5; D tentatively fits TRBD1 or TRBD2 (7 bases each). This CDR3 contains 13 residues. Trimming removed 6 bases from V and 4 bases from J, with 15 bases in between. CDR1 is DFQATT and CDR2 is SNEGSKA in the germline V gene (reference sequence). The CDR3 region is CSAPGRGGETQYF. Here the CDR3 DNA reads TGCAGTGCCCCGGGCAGGGGGGGAGAGACCCAGTACTTC.

The V call is TRBV6-7, the J call TRBJ2-3; either TRBD1 or TRBD2 may supply D (5 bases each). TRBV6-7 is sorted into the ORF group, with uncertain function. The CDR3 length is 14 residues. Trimming took off 9 bases at V and 5 bases at J, with 18 bases between the two ends. The DNA of the CDR3 is TGTGCCAGATCCCGGCAGGGAGAGGGAGATACGCAGTATTTT. Amino acids: CARSRQGEGDTQYF.

The J gene is TRBJ2-1, the V gene TRBV30; D is perhaps TRBD1 or TRBD2 (5 bases each). This CDR3 has 12 residues. CDR1 is GTSNPN, CDR2 SVGIG, per germline (reference sequence). Trimming stripped 7 bases from V and 11 bases from J, with 18 bases between. As DNA, the CDR3 is TGTGCCTTTCCGGGACCAAATTCTAAGCAGTTCTTC. Translating it yields CAFPGPNSKQFF.

The V gene is TRBV7-3, the J gene TRBJ2-1; perhaps TRBD2 as D (7 bases). Between the trimmed V and J ends, which lost 0 bases and 3 bases, there was a span of 21 bases. The CDR3 has 19 amino acids. Germline V lookup: CDR1 SGHTA, CDR2 FQGTGA. The CDR3 DNA follows: TGTGCCAGCAGCTTAACGGGGGGCGGGGGCGACCTAATCTACAATGAGCAGTTCTTC. This encodes CASSLTGGGGDLIYNEQFF.

The sample holds a few counts of this clonotype. The chain recombines TRBV29-1 with TRBJ1-2; no definite D call. The CDR3 length is 11 residues. Trimming cost V 0 bases and J 8 bases, with 7 bases left between them. Germline CDR1 is SQVTM and CDR2 is ANQGSEA. The CDR3 here is CSVEEDGGYTF. The CDR3 DNA reads as TGCAGCGTTGAAGAAGACGGAGGCTACACCTTC.

V is TRBV6-1 and J is TRBJ2-5, with TRBD2 matching 10 bases. The CDR3 is 15 amino acids. The germline gives CDR1 MNHNS, CDR2 SASEGT. V was clipped by 2 bases and J by 4 bases; unmatched bases: 4. Here the CDR3 reads CASSETGLALETQYF. CDR3 DNA: TGTGCCAGCAGTGAAACGGGACTAGCGTTAGAGACCCAGTACTTC.

A few counts support this clonotype. The chain has TRBV9 and TRBJ2-4; TRBD2 aligns across 10 bases. Germline lookup yields CDR1 SGDLS and CDR2 YYNGEE. There are 14 residues in the CDR3. J lost 7 bases, V lost 3 bases, and 4 bases had no gene match. In nucleotides, the CDR3 is TGTGCCAGCAGCGCACCGGGACTAGCGAACATTCAGTACTTC. Its translation is CASSAPGLANIQYF.

V usage is TRBV5-1 and J usage is TRBJ1-1; D is possibly TRBD1 (5 bases). V dropped 0 bases and J dropped 3 bases, with 15 bases sitting between them. The CDR3 runs 16 residues. Germline V gene sequence: CDR1 SGHRS, CDR2 YFSETQ. CDR3 in amino acids: CASSLERGGYDTEAFF. The CDR3, as DNA: TGCGCCAGCAGCTTGGAACGGGGGGGATACGACACTGAAGCTTTCTTT.

V gene TRBV6-1 combines with J gene TRBJ1-2; D gene ambiguous. CDR3 length: 15 residues. Trimming removed 7 bases at V and 1 base at J, with 16 bases between. From germline, CDR1 is MNHNS and CDR2 SASEGT. CDR3 loop: CASTQERADNYGYTF. CDR3 nucleotide sequence: TGTGCCAGCACCCAAGAGCGGGCAGATAACTATGGCTACACCTTC.